One sample yielded the 28 T cell receptor beta chains listed below, sequenced in a study of blood T cell repertoires in COVID-19. Using immunoSEQ multiplex PCR, the repertoire was profiled, and TCRdb retains in-frame clones only, with some absent. The sample shows 220,000 or so clones, less than 90% of them seen only once. Sequencing input: peripheral blood. The receptors were gathered from a woman aged 60-70 years who had recovered from COVID-19.

The chain links TRBV7-9 to TRBJ1-1; D is ambiguous. Between the trimmed V and J ends, which lost 5 bases and 0 bases, there was a span of 7 bases. The CDR3 loop spans 13 amino acids. The germline V gene has CDR1 SEHNR and CDR2 FQNEAQ (reference sequence). The CDR3 coding sequence is TGTGCCAGCAGCGACATTTTGAACACTGAAGCTTTCTTT. Translating it yields CASSDILNTEAFF.

The rearrangement joins TRBV4-1 to TRBJ1-2; maybe TRBD1 (5 bases). This CDR3 comprises 14 residues. The germline gives CDR1 MGHRA, CDR2 YSYEKL. Deletions cut 4 bases from V and 6 bases from J, with 15 bases between. CDR3 in amino acids: CASSLRTEGDGYTF. The CDR3 DNA follows: TGCGCCAGCAGCCTTAGGACGGAAGGGGATGGCTACACCTTC.

The chain uses TRBV7-2 and TRBJ1-5; tentative D call: TRBD1 (6 bases). Germline V CDR1 and CDR2: SGHTA, FQGNSA. CDR3 length: 16 residues. Trimming removed 3 bases from V and 0 bases from J, with 12 bases in between. In DNA form, the CDR3 reads TGTGCCAGCAGCTTGGATAGGGACAATAGCAATCAGCCCCAGCATTTT. It translates to CASSLDRDNSNQPQHF. Combining the CDR3 with reference TRBV7-2 and TRBJ1-5 gives the whole variable domain GAGVSQSPSNKVTEKGKDVELRCDPISGHTALYWYRQSLGQGLEFLIYFQGNSAPDKSGLPSDRFSAERTGGSVSTLTIQRTQQEDSAVYLCASSLDRDNSNQPQHFGDGTRLSIL.

The V and J genes are TRBV9 and TRBJ2-5, with D tentatively TRBD1 (6 bases). CDR3 length: 16 residues. With 0 bases removed from V and 2 bases from J, the gap between germline ends came to 14 bases. Germline CDR1 SGDLS, CDR2 YYNGEE. CDR3 protein: CASSVALGRGQETQYF. The CDR3 DNA follows: TGTGCCAGCAGCGTAGCTCTCGGCAGGGGACAAGAGACCCAGTACTTC.

The chain is built from TRBV11-2 and TRBJ1-2; tentative D call: TRBD1 (5 bases). The V and J ends lost 4 bases and 4 bases respectively, with 13 bases between them. CDR1 and CDR2 (germline): SGHAT, FQNNGV. This CDR3 contains 14 residues. Here the CDR3 reads CASSSDPGGYGYTF. The DNA of the CDR3 is TGTGCCAGCAGCTCAGACCCGGGGGGCTATGGCTACACCTTC.

The chain is built from TRBV10-3 and TRBJ2-3, with D maybe TRBD2 (5 bases). Trimming removed 3 bases at V and 1 base at J, with 11 bases between. Germline CDR1 is ENHRY and CDR2 is SYGVKD. This CDR3 has 15 residues. CDR3 loop: CAISDRPGGTDTQYF. The CDR3 nucleotides read TGTGCCATCAGTGACCGCCCCGGGGGCACAGATACGCAGTATTTT.

This clone turned up a few times. The CDR3 loop is CASGLESPGGGYTF. CDR3 in DNA: TGTGCTAGTGGTTTGGAGTCCCCAGGGGGCGGCTACACCTTC. The V gene is TRBV12-5, the J gene TRBJ1-2; TRBD1 agrees at 8 bases. The germline V gene has CDR1 LGHNT and CDR2 FRNRAP. The length of the CDR3 is 14 residues. The V gene end was trimmed by 1 base and the J gene end by 8 bases; junction bases not matched to a gene: 6. Using reference TRBV12-5 and TRBJ1-2 for the parts outside the CDR3, the full variable domain is DARVTQTPRHKVTEMGQEVTMRCQPILGHNTVFWYRQTMMQGLELLAYFRNRAPLDDSGMPKDRFSAEMPDATLATLKIQPSEPRDSAVYFCASGLESPGGGYTFGSGTRLTVV.

The genes are TRBV4-2 and TRBJ2-3, with a weak D call TRBD2 (6 bases). V dropped 4 bases and J dropped 2 bases, with 10 bases sitting between them. The CDR3 runs 14 residues. The V gene's germline CDR1 is LGHNA and CDR2 YNFKEQ. The CDR3 DNA follows: TGTGCCAGCAGCCCACGACTAGACACAGATACGCAGTATTTT. It encodes CASSPRLDTDTQYF.

The rearrangement uses TRBV18 and TRBJ2-3; a weak D match, TRBD2 (6 bases). The V gene lost 3 bases and the J gene lost 0 bases, with 10 bases spanning the gap. CDR3 length: 15 amino acids. Germline V gene lookup returns CDR1 KGHSH and CDR2 LQKENI. In DNA form, the CDR3 reads TGTGCCAGCTCACCGTGGGAGGATAGCACAGATACGCAGTATTTT. Translating it yields CASSPWEDSTDTQYF.

The chain links TRBV6-5 to TRBJ1-3; D gene uncertain. Germline V gene sequence: CDR1 MNHEY, CDR2 SVGAGI. V lost 5 bases and J 1 base, leaving 9 bases between the germline ends. This CDR3 region has 14 residues. As DNA, the CDR3 is TGTGCCAGCAGTCGGAGTCCATCTGGAAACACCATATATTTT. Translation: CASSRSPSGNTIYF.

This clone has a handful of counts. The chain joins TRBV7-2 to TRBJ2-1; TRBD2 matches at 13 bases. Germline loops: CDR1 SGHTA, CDR2 FQGNSA. The CDR3 spans 18 residues. V trimming: 2 bases; J trimming: 0 bases; junction bases outside the gene matches: 4. The CDR3: CASSLWTSGGRSYNEQFF. The CDR3 DNA reads as TGTGCCAGCAGCTTATGGACTAGCGGGGGCCGCTCCTACAATGAGCAGTTCTTC.

CDR3: CAWSVGQGLAEAFF. The CDR3 bases are TGTGCCTGGAGTGTAGGACAGGGTTTGGCTGAAGCTTTCTTT. The chain uses TRBV30 and TRBJ1-1; 8 bases map to TRBD1. Per germline, CDR1 GTSNPN and CDR2 SVGIG (reference sequence). There are 14 residues in the CDR3. The J segment lost 6 bases and the V segment lost 0 bases, leaving 6 bases of the junction unmatched.

The chain couples TRBV18 to TRBJ2-5; TRBD2 agrees at 11 bases. There are 14 residues in the CDR3. The germline V gene has CDR1 KGHSH and CDR2 LQKENI. The V segment lost 6 bases and the J segment 5 bases; nucleotides outside the gene matches: 5. The CDR3 loop is CASSPTSGVETQYF. The CDR3, as DNA: TGTGCCAGCTCGCCGACTAGCGGGGTCGAGACCCAGTACTTC.

The V call is TRBV7-9, the J call TRBJ2-3; 9 bases line up with TRBD2. Looked up from germline, CDR1 is SEHNR and CDR2 is FQNEAQ (reference sequence). The CDR3 is made up of 18 amino acids. V was pared by 1 base and J by 0 bases, with 8 bases of the junction left unmatched. In DNA, the CDR3 is TGTGCCAGCAGCTTAGAAGCGGGGGGCCCTACTAGCACAGATACGCAGTATTTT. Residues: CASSLEAGGPTSTDTQYF.

The rearrangement uses TRBV7-3 and TRBJ2-1, with 16 bases lining up with TRBD2. The CDR3 spans 18 residues. Germline CDR1 SGHTA, CDR2 FQGTGA. V gave up 5 bases and J gave up 2 bases; unmatched junction bases: 6. The CDR3 loop reads CASSVPGLAGGPYNEQFF. The CDR3 region has the DNA TGTGCCAGCAGCGTTCCGGGACTAGCGGGGGGGCCCTACAATGAGCAGTTCTTC.

This clone was counted a single time. The chain links TRBV6-2 or TRBV6-3 to TRBJ2-3; 8 positions match TRBD1. The J segment lost 2 bases and the V segment lost 7 bases, leaving 8 bases of the junction unmatched. The germline V gene has CDR1 MNHEY and CDR2 SVGEGT. The CDR3 is made up of 15 amino acids. CDR3 residues: CASTPGGTATDTQYF. The CDR3 DNA sequence: TGTGCCAGCACCCCAGGGGGCACAGCCACAGATACGCAGTATTTT.

This clone has just a few counts. CDR3 DNA: TGTGCCATCAGTCCCGGGACAGGGAAGGGGACTGAAGCTTTCTTT. It encodes CAISPGTGKGTEAFF. The chain uses TRBV10-3 and TRBJ1-1, with 9 bases matching TRBD1. The CDR3 consists of 15 residues. CDR1 is ENHRY and CDR2 is SYGVKD in the germline V gene. V shed 5 bases, J shed 5 bases, and the junction held 9 bases outside the gene matches.

The rearrangement uses TRBV19 and TRBJ1-6; possible D gene TRBD1, 6 bases. The CDR3 loop spans 13 amino acids. V was clipped by 4 bases and J by 8 bases, with 9 bases between them. Per the germline V gene, CDR1 is LNHDA and CDR2 is SQIVND (reference sequence). The CDR3 protein is CASSNREYSPLHF. CDR3 in DNA: TGTGCCAGTAGTAACAGGGAGTATTCACCCCTCCACTTT. The full variable domain, with the rest looked up from reference TRBV19 and TRBJ1-6, is DGGITQSPKYLFRKEGQNVTLSCEQNLNHDAMYWYRQDPGQGLRLIYYSQIVNDFQKGDIAEGYSVSREKKESFPLTVTSAQKNPTAFYLCASSNREYSPLHFGNGTRLTVT.

The CDR3 protein is CAWSGTGRDGLFF. The DNA for the CDR3 is TGTGCCTGGAGTGGGACAGGCCGTGATGGTCTGTTTTTT. The chain is built from TRBV30 and TRBJ1-4; 7 bases are shared with TRBD1. The CDR3 is made up of 13 amino acids. Trimming removed 1 base from V and 14 bases from J; junction bases left unmatched: 10. CDR1 and CDR2 from the germline V gene are GTSNPN and SVGIG (reference sequence).

The table lists this clone with a few counts. The chain joins TRBV19 to TRBJ1-2; D uncertain. Germline CDR1 is LNHDA and CDR2 is SQIVND (reference sequence). V lost 7 bases and J lost 2, with 23 bases in between. The CDR3 extends over 17 amino acids. Here the CDR3 reads CASTPYIARGLNYGYTF. For the CDR3, the DNA is TGTGCCAGTACCCCATATATTGCCCGCGGACTCAACTATGGCTACACCTTC.

The chain recombines TRBV6-2 or TRBV6-3 with TRBJ1-1, with D perhaps matching TRBD1 (5 bases). The CDR3 contains 14 residues. V lost 0 bases and J lost 3, with 8 bases in between. CDR1 is MNHEY and CDR2 is SVGEGT in the germline V gene. CDR3: CASSYSWGYTEAFF. The CDR3 coding sequence is TGTGCCAGCAGTTACTCATGGGGCTACACTGAAGCTTTCTTT.

The V call is TRBV9, the J call TRBJ1-6; TRBD1 matches at 7 bases. The CDR3 runs to 16 residues. Germline-derived CDR1 and CDR2 are SGDLS and YYNGEE. V shed 2 bases, J shed 2 bases, and the junction held 4 bases outside the gene matches. CDR3 DNA: TGTGCCAGCAGCGTTGCAGGGGGTCCCTATAATTCACCCCTCCACTTT. It encodes CASSVAGGPYNSPLHF.

The CDR3 sequence: CAVQGGPSHEQYF. In nucleotides, the CDR3 is TGTGCCGTGCAAGGGGGCCCTTCCCACGAGCAGTACTTC. The rearrangement uses TRBV6-5 and TRBJ2-7; 7 nucleotides align to TRBD1. V lost 11 bases, J lost 5 bases, and 12 bases stayed unmatched. CDR3 length equals 13 residues. The V gene's germline CDR1 is MNHEY and CDR2 SVGAGI.

V and J are TRBV4-1 and TRBJ1-1; 9 nucleotides align to TRBD1. Unmatched junction bases numbered 10, after V lost 5 bases and J lost 3 bases. The germline V gene encodes CDR1 MGHRA and CDR2 YSYEKL. The CDR3 covers 16 residues. Written as DNA, the CDR3 is TGCGCCAGCAGCACAATACAGGGGGCGCTGGACACTGAAGCTTTCTTT. Its protein product is CASSTIQGALDTEAFF.

This clone came up once. CDR3 coding DNA: TGTGCCAGCAGCGTAGGGGCAGTCCCGGGGGAGACCCAGTACTTC. Residues: CASSVGAVPGETQYF. The chain has TRBV9 and TRBJ2-5, with D maybe TRBD2 (5 bases). The CDR3 is 15 residues long. CDR1 is SGDLS, CDR2 YYNGEE, per germline. V gave up 0 bases and J gave up 5 bases, with 14 bases separating them. The variable domain in full, with the rest retrieved from reference TRBV9 and TRBJ2-5, is DSGVTQTPKHLITATGQRVTLRCSPRSGDLSVYWYQQSLDQGLQFLIQYYNGEERAKGNILERFSAQQFPDLHSELNLSSLELGDSALYFCASSVGAVPGETQYFGPGTRLLVL.

Points on this clone: The same CDR3 can be traced to other DNA sequences in this sample. The chain joins TRBV11-2 to TRBJ1-1, with TRBD1 as a possible D gene (6 bases). The germline V and J ends were trimmed by 6 bases and 5 bases, with 19 bases remaining between them. Germline V gives CDR1 SGHAT, CDR2 FQNNGV. This CDR3 region has 15 residues. The CDR3 sequence: CASSRRPRGKTEAFF. For the CDR3, the DNA is TGTGCCAGCAGTCGCCGACCCAGGGGAAAAACTGAAGCTTTCTTT.

This chain joins TRBV6-5 and TRBJ2-5; a possible D gene is TRBD1 (6 bases). Germline V gene sequence: CDR1 MNHEY, CDR2 SVGAGI. CDR3 length: 12 amino acids. Deletions cut 8 bases from V and 9 bases from J, with 16 bases between. CDR3 region: CASGRGTWAQYF. CDR3 bases: TGTGCCAGCGGTAGGGGGACGTGGGCCCAGTACTTC.

V usage is TRBV18 and J usage is TRBJ1-2, with D perhaps TRBD1 (6 bases). Germline CDR1 KGHSH, CDR2 LQKENI. The germline V and J ends were trimmed by 0 bases and 4 bases, with 15 bases remaining between them. The CDR3 extends over 16 amino acids. CDR3 sequence (DNA): TGTGCCAGCTCACCACCGCACAGGGCTCAAAGCTATGGCTACACCTTC. Residues: CASSPPHRAQSYGYTF. Based on the CDR3 plus reference TRBV18 and TRBJ1-2, the full variable domain is NAGVMQNPRHLVRRRGQEARLRCSPMKGHSHVYWYRQLPEEGLKFMVYLQKENIIDESGMPKERFSAEFPKEGPSILRIQQVVRGDSAAYFCASSPPHRAQSYGYTFGSGTRLTVV.